This paragraph covers one TCR beta chain sequence. Its antigen is currently unknown. CDR1 MDHEN and CDR2 SYDVKM come from the germline V gene. J lost 4 bases, V lost 6 bases, and 2 bases had no gene match. The CDR3 covers 14 residues. This entry is derived from a study of T cell repertoires in cytomegalovirus infection. Across the study: Recently identified HLA-C-restricted CMV epitopes were used, and well-studied HLA-B-restricted CMV epitopes were used as well. In public TCR beta signatures, there were indications of both CMV infection and matching HLA type.

Each CDR3 protein is one row after TCRdb ran MiXCR on the reads. Of 350,000 to 400,000 distinct CDR3 sequences listed, roughly 36% are singletons. Study-wide results and caveats: Pooled public TCR beta family frequency picked out CMV carriers with the relevant HLA. HLA-C-restricted CMV-specific TCR beta clonotypes were dominant in the ex vivo response.

The chain joins TRBV28 to TRBJ2-2; TRBD1 matches 10 bases. The sequencing used cultured PBMCs, collected from culture after CMV antigen stimulation. The clonotype originates from a human donor in good health (CMV status not recorded). Some clones in this sample may be carry-over from other donors' samples. The CDR3 DNA sequence: TGTGCCAGCAGACGGACAGGGGGCACCGGGGAGCTGTTTTTT. Translating gives CASRRTGGTGELFF.